This paragraph covers one TCR beta chain sequence. The CDR3 totals 13 residues. The V end was cut by 3 bases, the J end by 4 bases, with 10 bases between. From germline, CDR1 is GTSNPN and CDR2 SVGIG (reference sequence). Reverse transcription of extracted RNA yielded cDNA, which provided the sequencing template. Clones were read by immunoSEQ multiplex PCR, and TCRdb kept only the in-frame ones, dropping some. This sample has around 270,000 clones, with nearly 60% found just once. The data originate from a study of CD8+ T cells in alopecia areata. The treatment was: oral pan-JAK inhibitor, 5-10 mg twice daily.

The gene calls are TRBV30 and TRBJ2-1; tentatively, D is TRBD1 (5 bases). The source was CD4+ T cells sorted from blood, collected at week 24, from a patient treated with tofacitinib. The TCR was taken from a human donor with alopecia areata. CDR3 residues: CAWSRVLYNEQFF. The CDR3 coding sequence is TGTGCCTGGAGCAGGGTTTTGTACAATGAGCAGTTCTTC.